This T cell receptor beta chain was recovered during a study of T cells expressing NK-cell markers (dated by TCRdb to 2018 to 2020). Some background on the complete study: In sorted CD3+CD56+NKG2C+, CD3+CD56+NKG2C- and CD3+CD56-NKG2C+ T-cell subsets from several donors, TCR beta-chain repertoires were profiled. All eight donors whose samples were sequenced were randomly selected healthy volunteers, three of them men and five women. Among the eight sequenced donors, seven were HCMV-seropositive and one was HCMV-seronegative. Libraries were sequenced as 2 x 150 bp reads on Illumina HiSeq 2000/2500, MiSeq or NextSeq.

HCMV serostatus was determined by detecting HCMV-specific IgG in serum with a commercial ELISA kit. Peripheral blood mononuclear cells were isolated from blood by Ficoll density gradient centrifugation. The CDR3, cysteine through phenylalanine, is 16 amino acids long. The DNA is not on file. CDR1 is given as MGHDK and CDR2 as SYGVNS, both from the germline V gene. The paper's findings and limits, for the study overall: It remained unclear whether the expanded NKG2C-expressing T cell clones were specific for HCMV antigens. Those dominant clonotypes were again the most abundant among CD3+CD56-NKG2C+ cells in a few donors, at about 28.3-65%. In five to seven donors, the dominant CD3+CD56+NKG2C+ clonotypes were among the top 10 CD8+ clonotypes and accounted for 1.0-7.0% of CD8+ T cells.

On this clonotype itself: Its recognized antigen is unknown.

These reads were obtained on an Illumina HiSeq 2000. TCR beta cDNA libraries were made by 5'RACE template switching that added a universal primer site and unique molecular identifiers. cDNA synthesis was primed from the TCR beta constant segment and was followed by two successive PCR amplification steps. In the authors' own workflow: MIGEC was used to demultiplex reads and group reads by UMI, and MiTCR was used to assemble and quantify clonotypes. Only TCR cDNA sequences supported by at least two reads were kept to exclude erroneous sequences. The tcR package was used for downstream repertoire analysis, and clonotypes were matched between fractions using CDR3 nucleotide sequence together with V segment. VDJmatch was used to annotate antigen specificity against VDJdb, with one amino acid substitution allowed in CDR3. Following TCRdb reprocessing, every CDR3 protein sequence forms one entry, and DNA is not provided. TCRdb, not the authors, supplied the V and J calls. The sample table holds 400,000 to 500,000 distinct CDR3 sequences. The biggest ten clones account for approximately 6.8% of the sample.

The TCR was taken from a woman between 18 and 70 years old in good health. Sequencing was performed on blood T cells: a sorted CD56 or NKG2C T cell subset, CD4+ or CD8+ T cells, or bulk PBMC T cells (not recorded which). Rearrangement joined TRBV25-1 to TRBJ2-2; the D call of TRBD1 rests on TCRdb alone, since no DNA is present to check it. The CDR3 loop reads CASRTQGERGTGELFF.